Presented here are 4 T cell receptor beta chains from one specimen sequenced in a study of blood T cells in healthy people across ages. For the second PCR, which ran for about 7 to 11 cycles, a sample-barcoded 5' primer and a J-beta primer mix were used. From the 5' RACE reads, TCRdb called clonotypes with MiXCR, one entry per CDR3 protein. The table records about 1,000,000 distinct CDR3 sequences, more than 40% of them present only once. The sample taken for sequencing was blood. These receptors were collected from a woman aged 60 to 75 in good health.

Concerning this clonotype itself: The junction shows a germline mismatch at one end, possibly a read error. The chain is built from TRBV12-3 or TRBV12-4 and TRBJ2-4, with a possible D match to TRBD1 (5 bases). CDR3 length: 16 amino acids. CDR3 coding DNA: TGTGCCAGCAGAGTCTCTTGGGGCTCACAGAAAAACATTCGGTACTTC. This translates into CASRVSWGSQKNIRYF.

This clonotype has more than one count but fewer than ten. The CDR3 DNA is TGTGCCAGTAGTCTCGGACAGACCAATCAGCCCCAGCATTTT. It specifies CASSLGQTNQPQHF. The chain has TRBV19 and TRBJ1-5, with D perhaps matching TRBD1 (6 bases). Between the trimmed V and J ends, which lost 5 bases and 3 bases, there was a span of 11 bases. The CDR3 has 14 residues. Germline V gives CDR1 LNHDA, CDR2 SQIVND (reference sequence).

The J gene is TRBJ2-7, the V gene TRBV5-1; 8 bases map to TRBD2. V lost 1 base, J lost 0 bases, and 6 bases stayed unmatched. There are 16 residues in the CDR3. Per the germline V gene, CDR1 is SGHRS and CDR2 is YFSETQ. This chain's CDR3 is CASSLTSTSGSYEQYF. The CDR3 DNA sequence: TGCGCCAGCAGCTTGACCTCCACTAGCGGCTCCTACGAGCAGTACTTC.

The gene calls are TRBV6-2 or TRBV6-3 and TRBJ2-3, with 8 bases aligning to TRBD2. V was pared by 4 bases and J by 0 bases, with 3 bases of the junction left unmatched. This CDR3 has 15 amino acids. Germline assignment: CDR1 MNHEY and CDR2 SVGEGT. CDR3 in amino acids: CASSSRGGSTDTQYF. In nucleotides, the CDR3 is TGTGCCAGCAGTTCACGGGGGGGGAGCACAGATACGCAGTATTTT.